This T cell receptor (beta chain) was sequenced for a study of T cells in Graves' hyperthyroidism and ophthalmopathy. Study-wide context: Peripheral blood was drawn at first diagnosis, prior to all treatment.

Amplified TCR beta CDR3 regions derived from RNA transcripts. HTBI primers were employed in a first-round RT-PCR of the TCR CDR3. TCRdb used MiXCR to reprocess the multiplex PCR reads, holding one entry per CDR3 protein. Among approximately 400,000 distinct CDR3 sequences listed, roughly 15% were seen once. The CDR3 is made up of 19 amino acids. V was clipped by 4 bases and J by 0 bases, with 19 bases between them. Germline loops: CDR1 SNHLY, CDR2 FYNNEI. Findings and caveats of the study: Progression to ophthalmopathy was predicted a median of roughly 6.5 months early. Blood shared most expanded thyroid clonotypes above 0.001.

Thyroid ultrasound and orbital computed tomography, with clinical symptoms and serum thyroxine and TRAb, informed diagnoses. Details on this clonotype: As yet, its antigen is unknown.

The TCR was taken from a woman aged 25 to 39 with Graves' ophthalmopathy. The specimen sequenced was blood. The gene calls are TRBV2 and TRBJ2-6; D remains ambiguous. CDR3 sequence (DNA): TGTGCCAGCAGTGTGGAAGGGTTCGCAGTCATCTCTGGGGCCAACGTCCTGACTTTC. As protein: CASSVEGFAVISGANVLTF. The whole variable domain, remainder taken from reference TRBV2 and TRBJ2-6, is EPEVTQTPSHQVTQMGQEVILRCVPISNHLYFYWYRQILGQKVEFLVSFYNNEISEKSEIFDDQFSVERPDGSNFTLKIRSTKLEDSAMYFCASSVEGFAVISGANVLTFGAGSRLTVL.